This T cell receptor beta chain was recovered during a study of cytomegalovirus exposure and HLA in healthy donors. The PCR contained 60 Vbeta and 13 Jbeta primers. Produced via immunoSEQ multiplex PCR; TCRdb's table is partial and in-frame only. This table has about 140,000 clones, 65% to 80% appearing once. This CDR3 spans 16 amino acids. Trimming took 4 bases from V and 2 from J; bases not matched to a gene: 8. Germline CDR1 is KGHSH and CDR2 is LQKENI. The sample taken for sequencing was PBMCs. The receptor comes from a male donor in good health and CMV-seropositive. The chain carries TRBV18 and TRBJ1-5; TRBD1 matches 7 bases. CDR3 protein: CASSLYRGSGNQPQHF. In DNA form, the CDR3 reads TGTGCCAGCTCACTCTACAGGGGAAGTGGCAATCAGCCCCAGCATTTT.